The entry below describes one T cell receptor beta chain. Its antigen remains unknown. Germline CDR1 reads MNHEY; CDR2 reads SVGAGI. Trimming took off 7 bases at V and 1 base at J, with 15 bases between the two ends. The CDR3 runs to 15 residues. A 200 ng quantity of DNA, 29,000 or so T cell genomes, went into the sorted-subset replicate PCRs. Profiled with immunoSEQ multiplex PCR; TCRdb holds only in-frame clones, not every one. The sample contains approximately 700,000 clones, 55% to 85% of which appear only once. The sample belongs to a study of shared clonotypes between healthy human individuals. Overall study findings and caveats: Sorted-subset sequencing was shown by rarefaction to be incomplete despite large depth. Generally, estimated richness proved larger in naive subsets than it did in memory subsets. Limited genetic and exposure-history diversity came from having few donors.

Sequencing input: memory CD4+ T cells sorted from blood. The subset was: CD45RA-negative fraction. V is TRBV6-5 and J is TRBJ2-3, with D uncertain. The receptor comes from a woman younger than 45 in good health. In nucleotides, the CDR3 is TGTGCCAGCAAAGGCCCTCGATCGGGCACAGATACGCAGTATTTT. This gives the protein CASKGPRSGTDTQYF.